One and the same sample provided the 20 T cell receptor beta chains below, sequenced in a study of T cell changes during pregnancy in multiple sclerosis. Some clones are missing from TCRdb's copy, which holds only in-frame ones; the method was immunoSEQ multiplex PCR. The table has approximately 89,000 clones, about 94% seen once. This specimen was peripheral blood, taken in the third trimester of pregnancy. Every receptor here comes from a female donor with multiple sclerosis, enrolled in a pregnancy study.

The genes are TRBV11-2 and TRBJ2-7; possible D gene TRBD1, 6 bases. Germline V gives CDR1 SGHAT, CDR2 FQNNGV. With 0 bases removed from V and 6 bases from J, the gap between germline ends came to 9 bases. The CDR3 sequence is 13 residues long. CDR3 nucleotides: TGTGCCAGCAGCTTAGATAACAGGGCCGAGCAGTACTTC. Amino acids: CASSLDNRAEQYF.

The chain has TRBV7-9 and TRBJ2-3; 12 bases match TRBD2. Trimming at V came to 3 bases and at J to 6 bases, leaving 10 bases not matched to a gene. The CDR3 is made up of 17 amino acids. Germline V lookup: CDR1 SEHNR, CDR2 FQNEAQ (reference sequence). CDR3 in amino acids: CASSLGASGGGADTQYF. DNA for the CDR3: TGTGCCAGCAGCTTGGGTGCTAGCGGGGGGGGAGCGGATACGCAGTATTTT.

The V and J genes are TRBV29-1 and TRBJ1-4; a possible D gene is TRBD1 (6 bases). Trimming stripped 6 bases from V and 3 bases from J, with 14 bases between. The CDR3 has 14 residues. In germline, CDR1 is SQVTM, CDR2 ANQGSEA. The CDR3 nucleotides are TGCAGCGTCCGCCAGGGGTCGGCTAATGAAAAACTGTTTTTT. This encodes CSVRQGSANEKLFF. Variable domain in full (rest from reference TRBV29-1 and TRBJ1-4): SAVISQKPSRDICQRGTSLTIQCQVDSQVTMMFWYRQQPGQSLTLIATANQGSEATYESGFVIDKFPISRPNLTFSTLTVSNMSPEDSSIYLCSVRQGSANEKLFFGSGTQLSVL.

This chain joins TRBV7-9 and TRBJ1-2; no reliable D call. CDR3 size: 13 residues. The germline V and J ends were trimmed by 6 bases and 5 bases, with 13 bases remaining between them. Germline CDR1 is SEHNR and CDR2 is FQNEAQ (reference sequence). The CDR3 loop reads CASSHDQVYGYTF. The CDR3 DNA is TGTGCCAGCAGTCATGACCAGGTTTATGGCTACACCTTC.

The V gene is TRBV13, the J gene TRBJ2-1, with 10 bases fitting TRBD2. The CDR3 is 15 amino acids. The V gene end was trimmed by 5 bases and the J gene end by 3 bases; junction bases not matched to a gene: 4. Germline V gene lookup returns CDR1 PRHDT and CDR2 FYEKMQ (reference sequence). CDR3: CASSPSGGVYNEQFF. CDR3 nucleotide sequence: TGTGCCAGCAGCCCAAGCGGGGGGGTCTACAATGAGCAGTTCTTC.

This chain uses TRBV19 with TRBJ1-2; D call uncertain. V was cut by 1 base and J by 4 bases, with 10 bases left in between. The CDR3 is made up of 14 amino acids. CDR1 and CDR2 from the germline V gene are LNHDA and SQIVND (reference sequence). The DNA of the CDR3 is TGTGCCAGTAGTATAGTTGGAGGAGGCTATGGCTACACCTTC. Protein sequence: CASSIVGGGYGYTF.

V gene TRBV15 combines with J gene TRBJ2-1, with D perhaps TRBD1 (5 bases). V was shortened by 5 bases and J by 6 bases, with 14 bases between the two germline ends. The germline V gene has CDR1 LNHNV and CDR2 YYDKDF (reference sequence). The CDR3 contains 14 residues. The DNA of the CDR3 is TGTGCCACCAGCCAGGGTTGGATGGGCAATGAGCAGTTCTTC. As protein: CATSQGWMGNEQFF. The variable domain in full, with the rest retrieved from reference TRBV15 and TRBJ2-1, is DAMVIQNPRYQVTQFGKPVTLSCSQTLNHNVMYWYQQKSSQAPKLLFHYYDKDFNNEADTPDNFQSRRPNTSFCFLDIRSPGLGDTAMYLCATSQGWMGNEQFFGPGTRLTVL.

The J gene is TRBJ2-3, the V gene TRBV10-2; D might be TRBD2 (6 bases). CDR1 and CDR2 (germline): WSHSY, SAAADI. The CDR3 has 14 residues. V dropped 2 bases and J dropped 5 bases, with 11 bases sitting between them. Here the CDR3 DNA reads TGCGCCAGCAGTGAGGGAGGGATTGGAGATACGCAGTATTTT. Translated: CASSEGGIGDTQYF.

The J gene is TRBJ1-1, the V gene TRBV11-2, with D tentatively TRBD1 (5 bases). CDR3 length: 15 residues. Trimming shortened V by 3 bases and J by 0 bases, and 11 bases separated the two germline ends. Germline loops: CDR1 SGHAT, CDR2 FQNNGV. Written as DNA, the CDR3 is TGTGCCAGCAGCTTGGGGGGAAACATGAACACTGAAGCTTTCTTT. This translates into CASSLGGNMNTEAFF.

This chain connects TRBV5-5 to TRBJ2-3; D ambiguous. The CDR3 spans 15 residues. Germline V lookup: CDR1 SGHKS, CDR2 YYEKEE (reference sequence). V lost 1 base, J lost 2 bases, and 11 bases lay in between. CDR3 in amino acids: CASSLTASHTDTQYF. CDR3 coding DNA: TGTGCCAGCAGCTTGACAGCAAGCCACACAGATACGCAGTATTTT.

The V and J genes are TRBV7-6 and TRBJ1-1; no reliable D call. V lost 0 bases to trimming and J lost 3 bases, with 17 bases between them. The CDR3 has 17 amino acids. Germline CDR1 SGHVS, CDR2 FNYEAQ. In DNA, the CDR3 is TGTGCCAGCAGCTTAGCGTTCGCCAGGTCCGGGGACACTGAAGCTTTCTTT. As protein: CASSLAFARSGDTEAFF.

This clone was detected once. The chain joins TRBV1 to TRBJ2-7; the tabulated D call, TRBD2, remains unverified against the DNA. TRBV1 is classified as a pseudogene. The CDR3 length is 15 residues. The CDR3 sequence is CTSSQPAGGLYEQYF. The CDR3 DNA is TGCACCAGCAGCCAACCGGCGGGGGGGCTTTACGAGCAGTACTTC.

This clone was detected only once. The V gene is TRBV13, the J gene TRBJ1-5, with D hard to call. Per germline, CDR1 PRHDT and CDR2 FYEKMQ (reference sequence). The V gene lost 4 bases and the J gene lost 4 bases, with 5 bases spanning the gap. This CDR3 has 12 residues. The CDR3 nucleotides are TGTGCCAGCAGCTCCCAAAATCAGCCCCAGCATTTT. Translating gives CASSSQNQPQHF.

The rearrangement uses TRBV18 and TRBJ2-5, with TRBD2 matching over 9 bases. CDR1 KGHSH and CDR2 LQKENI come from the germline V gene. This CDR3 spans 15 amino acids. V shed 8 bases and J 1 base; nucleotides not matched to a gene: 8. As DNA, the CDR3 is TGTGCCAGCCAGAATAGCGGGGGACCCCAAGAGACCCAGTACTTC. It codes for CASQNSGGPQETQYF.

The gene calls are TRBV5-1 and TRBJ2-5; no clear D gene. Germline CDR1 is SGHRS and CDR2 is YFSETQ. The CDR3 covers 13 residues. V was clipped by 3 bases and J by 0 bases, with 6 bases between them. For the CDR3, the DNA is TGCGCCAGCAGCTCCACAGACCAAGAGACCCAGTACTTC. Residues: CASSSTDQETQYF.

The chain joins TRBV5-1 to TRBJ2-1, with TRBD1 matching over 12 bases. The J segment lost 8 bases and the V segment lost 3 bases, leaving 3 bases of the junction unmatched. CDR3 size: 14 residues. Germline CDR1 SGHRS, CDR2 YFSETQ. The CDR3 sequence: CASSWGTGGDEQFF. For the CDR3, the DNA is TGCGCCAGCAGCTGGGGGACAGGGGGCGATGAGCAGTTCTTC.

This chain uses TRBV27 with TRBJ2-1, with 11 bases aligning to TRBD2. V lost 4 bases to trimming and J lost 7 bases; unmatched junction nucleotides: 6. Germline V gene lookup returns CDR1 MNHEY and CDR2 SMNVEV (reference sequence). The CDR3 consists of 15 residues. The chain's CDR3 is CASSSTSGGANEQFF. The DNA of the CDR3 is TGTGCCAGCAGTTCTACTAGCGGGGGAGCGAATGAGCAGTTCTTC.

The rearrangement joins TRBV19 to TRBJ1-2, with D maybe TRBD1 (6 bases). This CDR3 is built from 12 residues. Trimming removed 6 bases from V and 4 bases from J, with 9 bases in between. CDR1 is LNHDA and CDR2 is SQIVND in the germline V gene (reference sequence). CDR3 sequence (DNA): TGTGCCAGTAGAAGGGACACCTATGGCTACACCTTC. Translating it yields CASRRDTYGYTF.

CDR3 DNA sequence: TGTGCCAGCAGCGTAGGAATCAGGGGAGCAGACTATGGCTACACCTTC. This codes for CASSVGIRGADYGYTF. The rearrangement joins TRBV9 to TRBJ1-2; tentatively, D is TRBD1 (6 bases). The germline CDR1 and CDR2 sequences are SGDLS and YYNGEE. The CDR3 contains 16 residues. The V end lost 0 bases, the J end lost 3 bases, and 15 bases lay between the germline ends.

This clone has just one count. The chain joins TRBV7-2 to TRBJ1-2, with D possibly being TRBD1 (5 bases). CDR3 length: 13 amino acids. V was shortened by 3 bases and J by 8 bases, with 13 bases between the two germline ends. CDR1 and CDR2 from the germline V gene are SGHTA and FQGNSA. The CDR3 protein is CASSFGGEDGYTF. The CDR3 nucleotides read TGTGCCAGCAGCTTCGGGGGGGAAGACGGCTACACCTTC.